One sample yielded the 10 T cell receptor beta chains listed below, sequenced in a study of high-grade serous ovarian cancer treatment subgroups. Some clones are missing from TCRdb's copy, which holds only in-frame ones; the method was immunoSEQ multiplex PCR. The table has roughly 10,000 clones, 68% seen once. Tumor samples were taken before definitive surgery or chemotherapy. The sequenced sample consisted of tumor tissue. Source of these receptors: a human donor with high-grade serous ovarian cancer.

In its sample, this clone was seen once. The chain is built from TRBV7-3 and TRBJ2-7; D is unclear. The CDR3 is 16 residues long. Germline lookup yields CDR1 SGHTA and CDR2 FQGTGA. Trimming removed 0 bases at V and 4 bases at J, with 16 bases between. CDR3 DNA sequence: TGTGCCAGCAGCTTAACTGCGGCCTCAGGAAAGTACGAGCAGTACTTC. Amino acids: CASSLTAASGKYEQYF.

The chain joins TRBV5-1 to TRBJ1-1, with TRBD1 identical over 8 bases. The CDR3 is 15 residues long. Germline values: CDR1 SGHRS, CDR2 YFSETQ. The junction had 9 bases not matched to a gene; V was cut back by 4 bases and J by 4 bases. CDR3 amino acids: CASSLRQGRVTEAFF. DNA for the CDR3: TGCGCCAGCAGCCTCCGACAGGGGAGGGTCACTGAAGCTTTCTTT.

The table lists this clone with a count of one. The chain is built from TRBV19 and TRBJ2-3; 8 bases map to TRBD2. V shed 3 bases, J shed 7 bases, and the junction held 9 bases outside the gene matches. The CDR3 has 15 residues. In germline, CDR1 is LNHDA, CDR2 SQIVND (reference sequence). The CDR3 DNA reads as TGTGCCAGTAGTATTTTAGCGGCTAGCGGGTATACGCAGTATTTT. Amino acids: CASSILAASGYTQYF.

This clone appeared a few times. This chain joins TRBV28 and TRBJ2-2, with no clear D. V shed 5 bases and J shed 4 bases, with 17 bases lying between them. Germline values: CDR1 MDHEN, CDR2 SYDVKM. The CDR3 has 16 amino acids. CDR3 sequence: CASSALRSAVTGELFF. For the CDR3, the DNA is TGTGCCAGCAGTGCATTAAGGTCGGCAGTCACCGGGGAGCTGTTTTTT.

The chain recombines TRBV19 with TRBJ1-4, with D hard to call. The CDR3 totals 14 residues. V shed 8 bases and J shed 3 bases, with 13 bases lying between them. CDR1 and CDR2 (germline): LNHDA, SQIVND (reference sequence). In DNA, the CDR3 is TGTGCCAGTTCTCCTTCGTCGGCTAATGAAAAACTGTTTTTT. It codes for CASSPSSANEKLFF.

The chain links TRBV6-6 to TRBJ1-2; 10 bases line up with TRBD1. The length of the CDR3 is 14 residues. The trim removed 5 bases at V and 5 bases at J, leaving 5 bases unmatched. Germline loops: CDR1 MNHNY, CDR2 SVGAGI (reference sequence). The CDR3 is CASSRGTGVYGYTF. The CDR3 nucleotides are TGTGCCAGCAGTCGCGGGACAGGGGTGTATGGCTACACCTTC.

The chain links TRBV6-5 to TRBJ2-7; D might be TRBD1 (6 bases). Trimming left V 4 bases short and J 7 bases short, with 14 bases between. This CDR3 has 13 amino acids. Germline CDR1 and CDR2: MNHEY and SVGAGI. CDR3 residues: CASSFEQGDEQYF. Written as DNA, the CDR3 is TGTGCCAGCAGTTTCGAACAGGGAGATGAGCAGTACTTC.

This chain connects TRBV6-5 to TRBJ1-3; tentative D call: TRBD1 (5 bases). The germline V and J ends were trimmed by 2 bases and 11 bases, with 16 bases remaining between them. The germline V gene encodes CDR1 MNHEY and CDR2 SVGAGI. This CDR3 is built from 14 residues. The CDR3 nucleotides read TGTGCCAGCAGTTACGGGATCCCCGGGACGGCCATATATTTT. Amino acid sequence: CASSYGIPGTAIYF.

This chain uses TRBV30 with TRBJ2-1; 11 bases match TRBD2. CDR1 is GTSNPN and CDR2 is SVGIG in the germline V gene (reference sequence). The CDR3 sequence is 15 residues long. Trimming removed 1 base from V and 4 bases from J; junction bases left unmatched: 3. The CDR3, as DNA: TGTGCCTGGAGTGCCGGGACTAGCGGTTACAATGAGCAGTTCTTC. Amino acid sequence: CAWSAGTSGYNEQFF.

The rearrangement links TRBV19 to TRBJ1-4, with a possible D match to TRBD1 (5 bases). CDR3 length equals 14 residues. The V gene's germline CDR1 is LNHDA and CDR2 SQIVND (reference sequence). The V and J ends lost 3 bases and 7 bases respectively, with 12 bases between them. The CDR3 loop is CASSIWGDGEKLFF. The CDR3 DNA is TGTGCCAGTAGTATTTGGGGGGATGGTGAAAAACTGTTTTTT.